This T cell receptor beta chain came from a study of T-cell memory formation after mild COVID-19. Notes on the study in general: Contracting CD8+ clones were enriched in EMRA, CD4+ mainly in CM and EM. The pre-infection memory compartment contained some responding clones, suggesting cross-reactive memory joined.

MiXCR, applied by TCRdb to the 5' RACE reads, yields one record per CDR3 protein. The sample shows roughly 310,000 distinct CDR3 sequences, about a sixth of them seen only once. Only a few counts were recorded for this clonotype. The antigen is undetermined. This CDR3 has 13 residues. The ends lost 6 bases at V and 9 bases at J; junction bases unmatched: 8. From germline, CDR1 is MGHRA and CDR2 YSYEKL. The specimen sequenced was PBMCs or a T cell subset sorted from them (not recorded which). This clonotype was obtained from a man aged 18 to 35 who had mild COVID-19 (a few samples of this study predate the infection). Cell type and time point are not known. The rearrangement links TRBV4-1 to TRBJ2-1; TRBD1 matches at 7 bases. CDR3 region: CASRGRTGPEQFF. DNA for the CDR3: TGCGCCAGCAGGGGGCGGACAGGCCCTGAGCAGTTCTTC.